One sample yielded the 19 T cell receptor beta chains listed below, sequenced in a study of siplizumab effects on memory and regulatory T cells. Data came from immunoSEQ multiplex PCR; TCRdb stores just in-frame clones and leaves some out. The table has approximately 94,000 clones, 75% to 95% seen once. The sequencing input was CD4+ T cells sorted from blood. These TCRs come from a human donor in good health.

The chain links TRBV6-5 to TRBJ2-3; 13 nucleotides line up with TRBD2. With 2 bases clipped from V and 11 bases from J, the junction kept 7 bases outside the gene matches. From germline, CDR1 is MNHEY and CDR2 SVGAGI. The CDR3 runs to 15 residues. CDR3 sequence: CASSYILAGGQGQYF. The CDR3 DNA is TGTGCCAGCAGTTACATACTAGCGGGGGGGCAAGGGCAGTATTTT.

This chain joins TRBV2 and TRBJ2-7; 10 bases are a match to TRBD2. The J segment lost 3 bases and the V segment lost 3 bases, leaving 5 bases of the junction unmatched. The CDR3 totals 15 residues. Germline V gene sequence: CDR1 SNHLY, CDR2 FYNNEI. In nucleotides, the CDR3 is TGTGCCAGCAGTGATTGGCTAGCGGGGGACTACGAGCAGTACTTC. The encoded protein is CASSDWLAGDYEQYF.

The chain carries TRBV7-2 and TRBJ2-3, with D perhaps TRBD1 or TRBD2 (5 bases each). The CDR3 totals 17 residues. With 2 bases removed from V and 5 bases from J, the gap between germline ends came to 20 bases. Germline V gene sequence: CDR1 SGHTA, CDR2 FQGNSA. The CDR3 region is CASSLLGPTSPRDTQYF. Written as DNA, the CDR3 is TGTGCCAGCAGCTTATTGGGACCCACCTCCCCCCGAGATACGCAGTATTTT.

The J gene is TRBJ1-4, the V gene TRBV25-1; 7 bases are a match to TRBD1. V gave up 8 bases and J gave up 4 bases; unmatched junction bases: 10. From germline, CDR1 is MGHDK and CDR2 SYGVNS. The CDR3 runs 15 residues. The CDR3 protein is CASGSRGQINEKLFF. The CDR3 DNA reads TGTGCCAGCGGGTCGAGGGGACAGATTAATGAAAAACTGTTTTTT.

The chain links TRBV27 to TRBJ1-4; possible D gene TRBD1, 5 bases. Deletions cut 0 bases from V and 8 bases from J, with 16 bases between. Per the germline V gene, CDR1 is MNHEY and CDR2 is SMNVEV (reference sequence). CDR3 size: 16 residues. CDR3 in DNA: TGTGCCAGCAGTTTATCACTAGGGAGCAGGGAGGAAAAACTGTTTTTT. Protein: CASSLSLGSREEKLFF.

This chain joins TRBV13 and TRBJ1-3, with 10 bases that match TRBD1. The germline gives CDR1 PRHDT, CDR2 FYEKMQ (reference sequence). The CDR3 loop spans 17 amino acids. Unmatched junction bases numbered 7, after V lost 5 bases and J lost 0 bases. CDR3 DNA sequence: TGTGCCAGCAGCCTACGACAGGGGGCCTTCTCTGGAAACACCATATATTTT. Protein product: CASSLRQGAFSGNTIYF.

The chain employs TRBV11-1 and TRBJ2-3; 8 bases fit TRBD2. Germline CDR1 SGHAT, CDR2 FQDESV (reference sequence). The V segment lost 0 bases and the J segment 8 bases; nucleotides outside the gene matches: 13. This CDR3 region has 17 residues. The CDR3 coding sequence is TGTGCCAGCAGCTTAGCGCTACTAGCGGTGGGGAGGGGTACGCAGTATTTT. It codes for CASSLALLAVGRGTQYF.

The chain recombines TRBV4-1 with TRBJ2-3; 7 bases are a match to TRBD2. With V trimmed by 1 base and J by 3 bases, 4 bases remained unmatched. CDR3 size: 15 residues. The germline CDR1 and CDR2 sequences are MGHRA and YSYEKL. The CDR3 reads CASSQVPAGTDTQYF. The CDR3 DNA is TGCGCCAGCAGCCAAGTCCCAGCGGGGACAGATACGCAGTATTTT.

The CDR3 sequence: CASRDRAYEQYF. CDR3 sequence (DNA): TGTGCCAGCAGAGACAGGGCCTACGAGCAGTACTTC. The chain employs TRBV6-5 and TRBJ2-7, with TRBD1 identical over 7 bases. Trimming took 6 bases from V and 2 from J; bases not matched to a gene: 1. Germline-derived CDR1 and CDR2 are MNHEY and SVGAGI. This CDR3 contains 12 residues.

The genes are TRBV7-2 and TRBJ1-5; the match to TRBD1 covers 7 bases. CDR3 length: 16 residues. CDR1 SGHTA and CDR2 FQGNSA come from the germline V gene. The V segment lost 1 base and the J segment 1 base; nucleotides outside the gene matches: 4. DNA of the CDR3: TGTGCCAGCAGCTTAGTCGGGACAGCAAGCAATCAGCCCCAGCATTTT. It translates to CASSLVGTASNQPQHF.

The chain couples TRBV19 to TRBJ1-2; D is unclear. Trimming pared 5 bases from V and 8 bases from J, leaving 12 bases between. Germline V gene sequence: CDR1 LNHDA, CDR2 SQIVND (reference sequence). The CDR3 has 12 residues. As DNA, the CDR3 is TGTGCCAGTAGTGTCCTCAGAGGGGGCTACACCTTC. Encoded protein: CASSVLRGGYTF.

The chain has TRBV5-6 and TRBJ2-3; 10 bases line up with TRBD1. This CDR3 is built from 15 residues. The germline V gene has CDR1 SGHDT and CDR2 YYEEEE. Trimming removed 4 bases from V and 6 bases from J; junction bases left unmatched: 8. The CDR3 DNA sequence: TGTGCCAGCAGCAGACGACAGGGGGCAGGGGATACGCAGTATTTT. This codes for CASSRRQGAGDTQYF. Combining the CDR3 with reference TRBV5-6 and TRBJ2-3 gives the whole variable domain DAGVTQSPTHLIKTRGQQVTLRCSPKSGHDTVSWYQQALGQGPQFIFQYYEEEERQRGNFPDRFSGHQFPNYSSELNVNALLLGDSALYLCASSRRQGAGDTQYFGPGTRLTVL.

This rearrangement joins TRBV19 to TRBJ1-2, with 7 bases lining up with TRBD1. V gave up 7 bases and J gave up 5 bases; unmatched junction bases: 7. Germline-derived CDR1 and CDR2 are LNHDA and SQIVND (reference sequence). The CDR3 loop spans 13 amino acids. The CDR3 sequence: CASKEVRGYGYTF. The CDR3 DNA reads TGTGCCAGTAAGGAAGTCAGGGGGTATGGCTACACCTTC.

This clone was detected only once. The chain joins TRBV6-4 to TRBJ2-1; possibly TRBD2 for D (5 bases). Trimming shortened V by 5 bases and J by 0 bases, and 14 bases separated the two germline ends. Germline V gene lookup returns CDR1 MRHNA and CDR2 SNTAGT. CDR3 size: 16 residues. The chain's CDR3 is CASSPSTKSSYNEQFF. The CDR3 nucleotides read TGTGCCAGCAGTCCCTCGACTAAAAGCTCCTACAATGAGCAGTTCTTC.

As to this clone: Germline is not matched at one junction end, which may reflect a read error. V usage is TRBV5-4 and J usage is TRBJ1-2; 7 nucleotides line up with TRBD1. The germline V gene has CDR1 SGHNT and CDR2 YYREEE (reference sequence). The length of the CDR3 is 14 residues. The CDR3 loop reads CASSLGRGEGAGAF. The CDR3 coding sequence is TGTGCCAGCAGCTTGGGACGGGGCGAGGGGGCTGGGGCCTTC.

This sequence joins TRBV25-1 and TRBJ1-1, with 8 bases that match TRBD1. J lost 1 base, V lost 7 bases, and 8 bases had no gene match. The CDR3 is 15 residues long. Germline V gene lookup returns CDR1 MGHDK and CDR2 SYGVNS. The CDR3 spells CASTSPGGGNTEAFF. CDR3 nucleotides: TGTGCCAGCACCTCACCAGGGGGCGGGAACACTGAAGCTTTCTTT. Full variable domain (rest looked up from reference TRBV25-1 and TRBJ1-1): EADIYQTPRYLVIGTGKKITLECSQTMGHDKMYWYQQDPGMELHLIHYSYGVNSTEKGDLSSESTVSRIRTEHFPLTLESARPSHTSQYLCASTSPGGGNTEAFFGQGTRLTVV.

Only one count was recorded for this clone. The chain joins TRBV7-9 to TRBJ2-3, with D possibly being TRBD1 or TRBD2 (5 bases each). Trimming left V 6 bases short and J 0 bases short, with 19 bases between. CDR1 is SEHNR, CDR2 FQNEAQ, per germline (reference sequence). This CDR3 spans 17 amino acids. For the CDR3, the DNA is TGTGCCAGCAGTTCCCCGGGGACCACTATAAGCACAGATACGCAGTATTTT. Protein sequence: CASSSPGTTISTDTQYF.

V usage is TRBV19 and J usage is TRBJ2-7, with TRBD1 matching over 9 bases. From germline, CDR1 is LNHDA and CDR2 SQIVND (reference sequence). Trimming removed 5 bases from V and 2 bases from J; junction bases left unmatched: 10. This CDR3 region has 16 residues. The DNA for the CDR3 is TGTGCCAGTAGTGCCCAACAGGGGGCGCTCGCCTACGAGCAGTACTTC. Amino acid sequence: CASSAQQGALAYEQYF. The full variable domain, with the rest looked up from reference TRBV19 and TRBJ2-7, is DGGITQSPKYLFRKEGQNVTLSCEQNLNHDAMYWYRQDPGQGLRLIYYSQIVNDFQKGDIAEGYSVSREKKESFPLTVTSAQKNPTAFYLCASSAQQGALAYEQYFGPGTRLTVT.

The J gene is TRBJ1-4, the V gene TRBV19; no reliable D call. Germline values: CDR1 LNHDA, CDR2 SQIVND (reference sequence). V was cut by 8 bases and J by 0 bases, with 13 bases left in between. CDR3 length equals 15 residues. The CDR3 loop reads CASSGVAATNEKLFF. The CDR3, as DNA: TGTGCCAGTTCCGGCGTGGCAGCAACTAATGAAAAACTGTTTTTT. Together with reference TRBV19 and TRBJ1-4, the CDR3 gives the full variable domain: DGGITQSPKYLFRKEGQNVTLSCEQNLNHDAMYWYRQDPGQGLRLIYYSQIVNDFQKGDIAEGYSVSREKKESFPLTVTSAQKNPTAFYLCASSGVAATNEKLFFGSGTQLSVL.